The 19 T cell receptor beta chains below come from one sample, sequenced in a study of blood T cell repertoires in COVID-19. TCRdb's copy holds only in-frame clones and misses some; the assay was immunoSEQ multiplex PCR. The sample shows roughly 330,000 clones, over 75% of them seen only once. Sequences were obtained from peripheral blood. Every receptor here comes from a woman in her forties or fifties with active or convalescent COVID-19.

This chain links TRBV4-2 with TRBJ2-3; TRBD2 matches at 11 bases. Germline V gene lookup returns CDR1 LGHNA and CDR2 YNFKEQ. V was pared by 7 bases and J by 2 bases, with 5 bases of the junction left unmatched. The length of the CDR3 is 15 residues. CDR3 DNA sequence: TGTGCCAGCACCTCACTAGCGGGAGTCACAGATACGCAGTATTTT. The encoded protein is CASTSLAGVTDTQYF.

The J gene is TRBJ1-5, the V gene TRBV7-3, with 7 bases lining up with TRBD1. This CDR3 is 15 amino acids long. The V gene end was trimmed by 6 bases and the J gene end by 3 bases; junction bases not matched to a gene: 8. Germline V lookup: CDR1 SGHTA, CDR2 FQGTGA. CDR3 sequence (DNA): TGTGCCAGCAGAGCTGACAGGGTCGCCAATCAGCCCCAGCATTTT. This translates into CASRADRVANQPQHF.

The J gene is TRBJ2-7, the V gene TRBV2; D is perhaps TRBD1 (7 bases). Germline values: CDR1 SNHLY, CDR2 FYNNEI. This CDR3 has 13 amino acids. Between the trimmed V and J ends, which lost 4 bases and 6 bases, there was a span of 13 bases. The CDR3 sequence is CASSGSQGGEQYF. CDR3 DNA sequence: TGTGCCAGCAGTGGGTCGCAGGGGGGCGAGCAGTACTTC. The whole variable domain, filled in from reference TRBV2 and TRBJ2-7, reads EPEVTQTPSHQVTQMGQEVILRCVPISNHLYFYWYRQILGQKVEFLVSFYNNEISEKSEIFDDQFSVERPDGSNFTLKIRSTKLEDSAMYFCASSGSQGGEQYFGPGTRLTVT.

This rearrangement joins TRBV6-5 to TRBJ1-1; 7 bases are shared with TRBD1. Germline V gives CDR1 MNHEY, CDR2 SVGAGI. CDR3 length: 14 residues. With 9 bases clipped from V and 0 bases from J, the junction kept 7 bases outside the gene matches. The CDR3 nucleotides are TGTGCCAGTCTCCAGGGACAGATGAACACTGAAGCTTTCTTT. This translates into CASLQGQMNTEAFF.

CDR3 coding DNA: TGTGCCAGCAGGACGAGGCGGGCCGGTGAAGCTTTCTTT. It yields the protein CASRTRRAGEAFF. The J gene is TRBJ1-1, the V gene TRBV27; D not certain. Germline V gene data show CDR1 as MNHEY and CDR2 as SMNVEV (reference sequence). This CDR3 has 13 residues. V was shortened by 6 bases and J by 7 bases, with 15 bases between the two germline ends.

The CDR3, as DNA: TGTGCCACCAGTGATCCCCGACAGACCCAAGAGACCCAGTACTTC. It encodes CATSDPRQTQETQYF. The V gene is TRBV24-1, the J gene TRBJ2-5; weak D call: TRBD1 (5 bases). Germline CDR1 and CDR2: KGHDR and SFDVKD. The V end lost 3 bases, the J end lost 1 base, and 11 bases lay between the germline ends. CDR3 length equals 15 residues.

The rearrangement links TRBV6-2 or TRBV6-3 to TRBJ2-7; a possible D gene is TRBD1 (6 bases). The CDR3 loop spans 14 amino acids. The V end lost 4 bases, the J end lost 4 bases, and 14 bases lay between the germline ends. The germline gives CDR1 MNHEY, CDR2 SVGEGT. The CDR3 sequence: CASSFGGNSYEQYF. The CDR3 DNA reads TGTGCCAGCAGTTTTGGGGGCAATAGTTACGAGCAGTACTTC.

CDR3 sequence reads: CASSLEGGSGNTIYF. DNA for the CDR3: TGTGCCAGCAGCCTGGAGGGAGGAAGCGGAAACACCATATATTTT. This chain joins TRBV6-5 and TRBJ1-3; no clear D. The CDR3 runs to 15 residues. Between the trimmed V and J ends, which lost 6 bases and 4 bases, there was a span of 16 bases. Germline V gene data show CDR1 as MNHEY and CDR2 as SVGAGI.

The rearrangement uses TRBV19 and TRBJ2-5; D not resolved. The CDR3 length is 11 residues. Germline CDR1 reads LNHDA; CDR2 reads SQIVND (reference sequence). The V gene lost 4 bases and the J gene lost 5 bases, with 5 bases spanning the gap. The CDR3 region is CASSKAETQYF. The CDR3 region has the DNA TGTGCCAGTAGTAAAGCGGAGACCCAGTACTTC. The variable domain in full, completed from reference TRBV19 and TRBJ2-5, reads DGGITQSPKYLFRKEGQNVTLSCEQNLNHDAMYWYRQDPGQGLRLIYYSQIVNDFQKGDIAEGYSVSREKKESFPLTVTSAQKNPTAFYLCASSKAETQYFGPGTRLLVL.

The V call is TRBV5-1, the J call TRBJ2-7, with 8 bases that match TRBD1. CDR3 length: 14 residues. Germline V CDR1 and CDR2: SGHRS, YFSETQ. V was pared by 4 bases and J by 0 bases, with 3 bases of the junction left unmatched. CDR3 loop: CASSRTGSSYEQYF. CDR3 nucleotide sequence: TGCGCCAGCAGCCGGACAGGGAGCTCCTACGAGCAGTACTTC.

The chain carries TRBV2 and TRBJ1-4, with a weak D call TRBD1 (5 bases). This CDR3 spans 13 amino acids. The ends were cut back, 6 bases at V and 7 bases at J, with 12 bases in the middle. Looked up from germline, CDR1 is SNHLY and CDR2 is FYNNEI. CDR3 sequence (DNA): TGTGCCAGCAGGGGGGGAAAGGGTGAAAAACTGTTTTTT. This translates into CASRGGKGEKLFF.

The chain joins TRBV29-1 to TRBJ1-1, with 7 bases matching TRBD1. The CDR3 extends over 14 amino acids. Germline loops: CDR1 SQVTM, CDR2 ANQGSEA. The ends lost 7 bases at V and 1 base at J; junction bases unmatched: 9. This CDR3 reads CSGRDSRPNTEAFF. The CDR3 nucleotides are TGCAGCGGAAGGGACAGCCGACCGAACACTGAAGCTTTCTTT.

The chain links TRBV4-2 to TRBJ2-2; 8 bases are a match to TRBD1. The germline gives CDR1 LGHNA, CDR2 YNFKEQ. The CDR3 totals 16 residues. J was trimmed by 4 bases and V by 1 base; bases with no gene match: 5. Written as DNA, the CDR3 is TGTGCCAGCAGCCAAGCGTCACAGGGGGGCACCGGGGAGCTGTTTTTT. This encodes CASSQASQGGTGELFF.

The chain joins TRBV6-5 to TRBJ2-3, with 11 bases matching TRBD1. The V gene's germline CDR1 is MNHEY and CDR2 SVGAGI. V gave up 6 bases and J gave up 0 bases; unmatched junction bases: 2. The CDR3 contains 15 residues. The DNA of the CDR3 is TGTGCCAGCAGCGGGGACAGGGGGAGCACAGATACGCAGTATTTT. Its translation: CASSGDRGSTDTQYF.

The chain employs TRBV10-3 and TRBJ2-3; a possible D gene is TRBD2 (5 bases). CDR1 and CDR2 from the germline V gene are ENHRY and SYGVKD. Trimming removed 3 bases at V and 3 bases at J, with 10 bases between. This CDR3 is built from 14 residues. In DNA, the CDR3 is TGTGCCATCAGTGACAAGTCGGGAACAGATACGCAGTATTTT. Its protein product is CAISDKSGTDTQYF.

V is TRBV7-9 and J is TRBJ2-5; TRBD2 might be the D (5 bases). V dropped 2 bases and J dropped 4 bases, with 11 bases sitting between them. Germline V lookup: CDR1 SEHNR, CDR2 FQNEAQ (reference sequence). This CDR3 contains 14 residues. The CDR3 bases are TGTGCCAGCAGCTTAAGAGGTGGGAGAGAGACCCAGTACTTC. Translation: CASSLRGGRETQYF.

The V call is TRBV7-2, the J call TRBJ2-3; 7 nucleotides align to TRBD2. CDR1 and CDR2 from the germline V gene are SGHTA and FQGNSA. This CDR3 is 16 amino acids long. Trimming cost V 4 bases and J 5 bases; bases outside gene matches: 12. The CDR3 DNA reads TGTGCCAGCAGCTCTGTATCCGGGACTATGGGAGATACGCAGTATTTT. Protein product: CASSSVSGTMGDTQYF.

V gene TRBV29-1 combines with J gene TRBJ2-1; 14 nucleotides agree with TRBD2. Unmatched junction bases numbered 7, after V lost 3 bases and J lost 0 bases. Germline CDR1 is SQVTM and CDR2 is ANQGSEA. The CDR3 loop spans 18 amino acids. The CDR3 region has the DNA TGCAGCGTTGATGGGACTAGCGGGAGTGGATTCTCCTACAATGAGCAGTTCTTC. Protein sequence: CSVDGTSGSGFSYNEQFF.

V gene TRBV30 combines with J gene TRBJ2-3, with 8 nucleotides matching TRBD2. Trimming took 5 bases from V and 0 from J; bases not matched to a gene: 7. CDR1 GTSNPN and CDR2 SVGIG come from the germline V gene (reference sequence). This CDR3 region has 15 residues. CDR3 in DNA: TGTGCCTGGCGTACTAGCGGATTTAGCACAGATACGCAGTATTTT. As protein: CAWRTSGFSTDTQYF.